These 22 T cell receptor beta chains originate from one sample sequenced in a study of cytotoxic CD8 clonotypes in ibrutinib-treated CLL. Assay used: immunoSEQ multiplex PCR; TCRdb lists only in-frame clones, some missing. The table shows about 7,600 clones, with approximately 80% occurring only once. Sequenced material: PBMCs, taken before ibrutinib treatment. These receptors originate from a human donor with chronic lymphocytic leukemia.

This clone has just a few counts. This chain joins TRBV6-6 and TRBJ1-6; D is undetermined. The germline CDR1 and CDR2 sequences are MNHNY and SVGAGI (reference sequence). The germline V and J ends were trimmed by 2 bases and 5 bases, with 1 base remaining between them. CDR3 length: 12 residues. Here the CDR3 DNA reads TGTGCCAGCAGTTACGATAATTCACCCCTCCACTTT. It is translated as CASSYDNSPLHF.

The J gene is TRBJ2-3, the V gene TRBV28; no firm D call. The germline gives CDR1 MDHEN, CDR2 SYDVKM. V lost 2 bases and J 2 bases, leaving 8 bases between the germline ends. The CDR3 contains 14 residues. CDR3 DNA: TGTGCCAGCAGTTTAAGACTGGTCACAGATACGCAGTATTTT. Amino acid sequence: CASSLRLVTDTQYF.

This clone came up once. The chain couples TRBV19 to TRBJ2-2; 11 bases are a match to TRBD2. V trimming: 3 bases; J trimming: 7 bases; junction bases outside the gene matches: 7. Germline values: CDR1 LNHDA, CDR2 SQIVND (reference sequence). The CDR3 loop spans 16 amino acids. The CDR3 nucleotides are TGTGCCAGTAGTATTACTAGCGGGGGAATAGGCGGGGAGCTGTTTTTT. Translating it yields CASSITSGGIGGELFF.

The V and J genes are TRBV7-2 and TRBJ2-1; 8 nucleotides match TRBD1. V gave up 6 bases and J gave up 6 bases; unmatched junction bases: 4. CDR3 size: 13 residues. Per germline, CDR1 SGHTA and CDR2 FQGNSA. The CDR3 region is CASSPDRGNEQFF. The CDR3 nucleotides are TGTGCCAGCAGTCCTGACAGGGGCAATGAGCAGTTCTTC.

The rearrangement uses TRBV14 and TRBJ2-3; 8 nucleotides line up with TRBD2. CDR1 is SGHDN and CDR2 is FVKESK in the germline V gene. The CDR3 has 16 amino acids. With V trimmed by 6 bases and J by 9 bases, 17 bases remained unmatched. This chain's CDR3 is CASSLYSGIRGDTQYF. CDR3 DNA: TGTGCCAGCAGTCTCTATAGCGGGATTCGCGGGGACACGCAGTATTTT.

The chain links TRBV11-3 to TRBJ2-2, with D perhaps TRBD1 (7 bases). V dropped 5 bases and J dropped 0 bases, with 10 bases sitting between them. In germline, CDR1 is SGHNT, CDR2 YENEEA. This CDR3 has 15 amino acids. CDR3 sequence (DNA): TGTGCCAGCAGCCGCGGGACAGCGAACACCGGGGAGCTGTTTTTT. This codes for CASSRGTANTGELFF.

This rearrangement joins TRBV11-3 to TRBJ2-7; D is unclear. The length of the CDR3 is 12 residues. Germline V gene data show CDR1 as SGHNT and CDR2 as YENEEA. V lost 5 bases to trimming and J lost 7 bases, with 12 bases between them. The CDR3 nucleotides read TGTGCCAGCAGCCCGGTTAAAGGGGAGCAGTACTTC. This sequence encodes CASSPVKGEQYF. The full variable domain, completed using reference TRBV11-3 and TRBJ2-7, is EAGVVQSPRYKIIEKKQPVAFWCNPISGHNTLYWYLQNLGQGPELLIRYENEEAVDDSQLPKDRFSAERLKGVDSTLKIQPAELGDSAVYLCASSPVKGEQYFGPGTRLTVT.

This rearrangement joins TRBV4-1 to TRBJ2-6; TRBD1 aligns across 8 bases. The CDR3 is made up of 18 amino acids. V shed 2 bases and J 0 bases; nucleotides not matched to a gene: 6. CDR1 is MGHRA, CDR2 YSYEKL, per germline. This CDR3 is CASSQQTGVVSGANVLTF. In DNA form, the CDR3 reads TGCGCCAGCAGCCAACAGACAGGGGTCGTCTCTGGGGCCAACGTCCTGACTTTC.

This chain connects TRBV9 to TRBJ2-7; D unresolved. There are 14 residues in the CDR3. V was shortened by 1 base and J by 5 bases, with 13 bases between the two germline ends. The germline V gene encodes CDR1 SGDLS and CDR2 YYNGEE. CDR3 in DNA: TGTGCCAGCAGCGTATCTTGGAATTTCCACGAGCAGTACTTC. Amino acid sequence: CASSVSWNFHEQYF.

The rearrangement joins TRBV19 to TRBJ1-5; the D gene is possibly TRBD1 (5 bases). V was shortened by 5 bases and J by 0 bases, with 17 bases between the two germline ends. Germline loops: CDR1 LNHDA, CDR2 SQIVND (reference sequence). The length of the CDR3 is 17 residues. In DNA form, the CDR3 reads TGTGCCAGTAGTCCGATAGGACACTTCGATAGCAATCAGCCCCAGCATTTT. Its protein is CASSPIGHFDSNQPQHF.

The J gene is TRBJ2-4, the V gene TRBV4-3, with D perhaps given as TRBD1 or TRBD2 (7 bases each). This CDR3 spans 17 amino acids. CDR1 is LGHNA, CDR2 YSLEER, per germline. Trimming took 3 bases from V and 9 from J, leaving 24 bases between them. The CDR3 DNA is TGCGCCAGCAGCCACGAAACCGGGGGGCGCAGGGGGGGCATTCAGTACTTC. Amino acids: CASSHETGGRRGGIQYF.

CDR3 sequence: CASSDSFGVYGYTF. The CDR3 DNA sequence: TGTGCCAGCAGTGACTCGTTCGGGGTCTATGGCTACACCTTC. The chain couples TRBV6-4 to TRBJ1-2, with no clear D. V lost 0 bases, J lost 4 bases, and 9 bases lay in between. Germline assignment: CDR1 MRHNA and CDR2 SNTAGT. The CDR3 is made up of 14 amino acids.

The chain links TRBV5-1 to TRBJ2-7; a possible D gene is TRBD1 (6 bases). Trimming stripped 7 bases from V and 0 bases from J, with 14 bases between. The CDR3 contains 14 residues. Germline assignment: CDR1 SGHRS and CDR2 YFSETQ. CDR3 residues: CASYDVQGSYEQYF. Written as DNA, the CDR3 is TGCGCCAGCTACGACGTACAGGGCTCCTACGAGCAGTACTTC.

This chain joins TRBV4-1 and TRBJ1-3; TRBD1 might be the D (5 bases). Germline V gene sequence: CDR1 MGHRA, CDR2 YSYEKL. There are 16 residues in the CDR3. V was trimmed by 2 bases and J by 1 base, leaving 12 bases between them. This CDR3 is CASSQTITGSGNTIYF. The CDR3 region has the DNA TGCGCCAGCAGCCAAACAATCACAGGATCTGGAAACACCATATATTTT.

V gene TRBV4-3 combines with J gene TRBJ1-2; 7 positions match TRBD1. Germline V gene lookup returns CDR1 LGHNA and CDR2 YSLEER. This CDR3 is built from 14 residues. Trimming cost V 3 bases and J 5 bases; bases outside gene matches: 6. DNA for the CDR3: TGCGCCAGCAGCCAGGCCGGGACAGCGTATGGCTACACCTTC. Translated: CASSQAGTAYGYTF.

With respect to this clone: Other DNA sequences in this sample translate to the same CDR3. DNA of the CDR3: TGTGCCAGCAGCCTCAGCGACTACAATGAGCAGTTCTTC. Residues: CASSLSDYNEQFF. The chain is built from TRBV7-2 and TRBJ2-1; D is undetermined. V gave up 5 bases and J gave up 3 bases, with 8 bases separating them. The CDR3 runs 13 residues. Germline V gene sequence: CDR1 SGHTA, CDR2 FQGNSA.

This clone has more than one count but fewer than ten. The chain uses TRBV15 and TRBJ2-3; weak D call: TRBD2 (6 bases). V dropped 0 bases and J dropped 11 bases, with 15 bases sitting between them. This CDR3 contains 14 residues. Germline V gives CDR1 LNHNV, CDR2 YYDKDF (reference sequence). The CDR3 DNA follows: TGTGCCACCAGCAGAGATCTAGGTACCGGGGGGCAGTATTTT. Translated, it gives CATSRDLGTGGQYF. Full variable domain (rest looked up from reference TRBV15 and TRBJ2-3): DAMVIQNPRYQVTQFGKPVTLSCSQTLNHNVMYWYQQKSSQAPKLLFHYYDKDFNNEADTPDNFQSRRPNTSFCFLDIRSPGLGDTAMYLCATSRDLGTGGQYFGPGTRLTVL.

The genes are TRBV10-3 and TRBJ2-1; tentatively, D is TRBD2 (6 bases). From germline, CDR1 is ENHRY and CDR2 SYGVKD. Between the trimmed V and J ends, which lost 0 bases and 6 bases, there was a span of 12 bases. CDR3 length: 15 amino acids. The CDR3 loop is CAISESDSGSNEQFF. The CDR3 DNA reads TGTGCCATCAGTGAGTCAGATTCCGGGAGCAATGAGCAGTTCTTC.

The genes are TRBV5-6 and TRBJ2-3; tentatively, D is TRBD1 or TRBD2 (5 bases each). Germline V gives CDR1 SGHDT, CDR2 YYEEEE. Trimming stripped 5 bases from V and 3 bases from J, with 13 bases between. The CDR3 is made up of 14 amino acids. The DNA of the CDR3 is TGTGCCAGCAGACCAGCCGGGACGACAGATACGCAGTATTTT. Translated: CASRPAGTTDTQYF.

The sample holds one count of this clone. The chain couples TRBV27 to TRBJ2-7; 7 nucleotides align to TRBD1. Per the germline V gene, CDR1 is MNHEY and CDR2 is SMNVEV (reference sequence). Unmatched junction bases numbered 8, after V lost 5 bases and J lost 4 bases. The CDR3 extends over 14 amino acids. CDR3 amino acids: CASSKGARSYEQYF. As DNA, the CDR3 is TGTGCCAGCAGTAAGGGGGCGCGTAGTTACGAGCAGTACTTC.

This clone was recorded only once. This chain connects TRBV5-4 to TRBJ2-5; D gene unclear. The V and J ends lost 1 base and 1 base respectively, with 8 bases between them. This CDR3 is 14 amino acids long. Germline V gene sequence: CDR1 SGHNT, CDR2 YYREEE (reference sequence). The CDR3 here is CASSLKAGQETQYF. CDR3 nucleotide sequence: TGTGCCAGCAGCTTGAAGGCAGGCCAAGAGACCCAGTACTTC.

The chain recombines TRBV5-6 with TRBJ1-2; 9 nucleotides agree with TRBD1. From germline, CDR1 is SGHDT and CDR2 YYEEEE. Unmatched junction bases numbered 2, after V lost 2 bases and J lost 0 bases. There are 15 residues in the CDR3. The CDR3 sequence is CASSLWDRANYGYTF. Here the CDR3 DNA reads TGTGCCAGCAGCTTATGGGACAGGGCTAACTATGGCTACACCTTC.